This record looks at one T cell receptor beta chain sequence and its context. Single viable CD3+CD4+CD8-CD45RO+ cells were sorted as the memory CD4+ T cells. CD4+ T cells were isolated by positive magnetic selection. This specimen comes from a study of memory CD4+ T cells and cytomegalovirus serostatus. This CDR3 comprises 14 residues. Germline CDR1 reads MNHNS; CDR2 reads SASEGT. V lost 4 bases, J lost 5 bases, and 7 bases stayed unmatched. The data were produced by immunoSEQ multiplex PCR, yet TCRdb's version contains in-frame clones alone and is incomplete. The repertoire consists of around 32,000 clones, with around 76% occurring once and the leading ten covering less than 0.65%.

The clonotype was recovered from an adult in good health and CMV-seronegative. Some clones in this sample may be carry-over from other donors' samples. The rearrangement links TRBV6-1 to TRBJ1-1, with 7 bases lining up with TRBD1. Sequencing was performed on memory CD4+ T cells from blood. As DNA, the CDR3 is TGTGCCAGCAGTGTTACAGGGGTAAGGACTGAAGCTTTCTTT. Translated, it gives CASSVTGVRTEAFF.